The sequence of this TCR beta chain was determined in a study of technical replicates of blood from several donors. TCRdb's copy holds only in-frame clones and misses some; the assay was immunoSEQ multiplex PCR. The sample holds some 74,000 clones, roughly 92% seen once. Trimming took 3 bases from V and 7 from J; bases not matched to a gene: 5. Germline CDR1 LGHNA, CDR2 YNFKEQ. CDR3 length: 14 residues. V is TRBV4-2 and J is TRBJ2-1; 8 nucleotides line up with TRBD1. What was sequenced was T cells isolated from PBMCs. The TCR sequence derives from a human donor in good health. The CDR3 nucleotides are TGTGCCAGCAGCCATCCGGGACAGGATAATGAGCAGTTCTTC. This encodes CASSHPGQDNEQFF.